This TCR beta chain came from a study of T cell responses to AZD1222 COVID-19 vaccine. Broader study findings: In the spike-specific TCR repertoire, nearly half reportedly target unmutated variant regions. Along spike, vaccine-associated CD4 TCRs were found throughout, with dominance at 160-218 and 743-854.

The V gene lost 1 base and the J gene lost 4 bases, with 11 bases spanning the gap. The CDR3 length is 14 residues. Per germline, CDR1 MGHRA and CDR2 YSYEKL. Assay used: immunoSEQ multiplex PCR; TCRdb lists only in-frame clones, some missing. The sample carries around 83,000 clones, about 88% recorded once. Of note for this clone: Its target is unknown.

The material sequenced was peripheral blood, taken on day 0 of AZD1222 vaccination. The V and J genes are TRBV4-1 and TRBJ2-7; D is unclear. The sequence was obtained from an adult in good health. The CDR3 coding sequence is TGCGCCAGCAGCCAAGGTCCGGGCTTGTACGAGCAGTACTTC. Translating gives CASSQGPGLYEQYF.